One sample yielded the 13 T cell receptor beta chains listed below, sequenced in a study of blood T cell repertoires in COVID-19. Sequencing was performed with immunoSEQ multiplex PCR; in TCRdb, only in-frame clones are kept and a portion is missing. This sample has 75,000 to 100,000 clones, with more than 75% found just once. Sequenced input: peripheral blood. The origin of the receptors is a human donor in a cohort sampled during active COVID-19.

The V gene is TRBV5-1, the J gene TRBJ1-4; 7 bases align to TRBD1. Germline CDR1 and CDR2: SGHRS and YFSETQ. V shed 0 bases and J 8 bases; nucleotides not matched to a gene: 4. The CDR3 is 14 residues long. CDR3 amino acids: CASSLDGTVEKLFF. The DNA for the CDR3 is TGCGCCAGCAGCTTGGACGGGACAGTCGAAAAACTGTTTTTT. Complete variable domain (other parts from reference TRBV5-1 and TRBJ1-4): KAGVTQTPRYLIKTRGQQVTLSCSPISGHRSVSWYQQTPGQGLQFLFEYFSETQRNKGNFPGRFSGRQFSNSRSEMNVSTLELGDSALYLCASSLDGTVEKLFFGSGTQLSVL.

The J gene is TRBJ2-7, the V gene TRBV4-2, with D possibly being TRBD1 (6 bases). The germline V and J ends were trimmed by 0 bases and 4 bases, with 13 bases remaining between them. The CDR3 contains 15 residues. Germline CDR1 and CDR2: LGHNA and YNFKEQ. CDR3 in DNA: TGTGCCAGCAGCCAAGAATCACAGGGCGCGTACGAGCAGTACTTC. Translated, it gives CASSQESQGAYEQYF.

This sequence joins TRBV9 and TRBJ2-3; 12 bases map to TRBD2. The V and J ends lost 0 bases and 4 bases, in that order; junction bases with no gene match: 6. Germline V gene lookup returns CDR1 SGDLS and CDR2 YYNGEE. The CDR3 length is 17 residues. CDR3: CASSVVGLAGGPDTQYF. CDR3 DNA: TGTGCCAGCAGCGTAGTTGGTCTAGCGGGAGGGCCAGATACGCAGTATTTT.

This rearrangement joins TRBV15 to TRBJ1-5, with D tentatively TRBD1 (6 bases). Germline assignment: CDR1 LNHNV and CDR2 YYDKDF (reference sequence). Deletions cut 4 bases from V and 5 bases from J, with 15 bases between. The CDR3 sequence is 15 residues long. The CDR3 is CATSIYQGIDQPQHF. The DNA of the CDR3 is TGTGCCACCAGCATTTATCAGGGGATCGATCAGCCCCAGCATTTT.

In this sample, this clone turned up a few times. The chain combines TRBV15 with TRBJ2-3; D possibly corresponds to TRBD2 (5 bases). V was trimmed by 6 bases and J by 6 bases, leaving 13 bases between them. The germline gives CDR1 LNHNV, CDR2 YYDKDF (reference sequence). CDR3 length: 13 amino acids. The CDR3 reads CATSSPGSDTQYF. The CDR3 DNA follows: TGTGCCACCAGTAGTCCGGGGTCGGATACGCAGTATTTT.

The CDR3 here is CASSETGTSGTSSTDTQYF. The CDR3 DNA sequence: TGTGCCAGTAGTGAAACCGGGACTAGCGGGACCTCTAGCACAGATACGCAGTATTTT. The chain couples TRBV19 to TRBJ2-3; 13 bases fit TRBD2. Trimming removed 5 bases from V and 0 bases from J; junction bases left unmatched: 11. The CDR3 covers 19 residues. The germline V gene encodes CDR1 LNHDA and CDR2 SQIVND (reference sequence).

The V and J genes are TRBV10-2 and TRBJ1-5; 7 bases fit TRBD1. In germline, CDR1 is WSHSY, CDR2 SAAADI. Losses at the gene ends were 8 bases for V and 2 bases for J; bases not matched to a gene: 6. The CDR3 is 14 residues long. The CDR3 protein is CASGDDRGNQPQHF. CDR3 sequence (DNA): TGCGCCAGCGGGGACGACAGGGGCAATCAGCCCCAGCATTTT.

This clone came up once. V is TRBV11-3 and J is TRBJ1-1; D possibly corresponds to TRBD1 (5 bases). Trimming removed 2 bases from V and 5 bases from J, with 9 bases in between. This CDR3 is 13 amino acids long. CDR1 is SGHNT and CDR2 is YENEEA in the germline V gene. Written as DNA, the CDR3 is TGTGCCAGCAGCTTAAAGGGGCGGACTGAAGCTTTCTTT. It is translated as CASSLKGRTEAFF.

The CDR3 DNA follows: TGCGCCAGCAGCCAAGAGGTGAGGCCCCCTTATGGCTACACCTTC. Translating it yields CASSQEVRPPYGYTF. The chain employs TRBV4-1 and TRBJ1-2; D call uncertain. There are 15 residues in the CDR3. The germline gives CDR1 MGHRA, CDR2 YSYEKL. Trimming took 0 bases from V and 5 from J, leaving 13 bases between them.

V usage is TRBV19 and J usage is TRBJ2-5; 7 bases fit TRBD2. The CDR3 is 13 amino acids. V lost 4 bases to trimming and J lost 4 bases; unmatched junction nucleotides: 3. Per the germline V gene, CDR1 is LNHDA and CDR2 is SQIVND (reference sequence). The CDR3 nucleotides read TGTGCCAGTAGTACCCCGGGGGGAGAGACCCAGTACTTC. As protein: CASSTPGGETQYF.

This sequence joins TRBV11-2 and TRBJ1-2, with 8 bases matching TRBD1. The CDR3 runs 16 residues. Germline lookup yields CDR1 SGHAT and CDR2 FQNNGV. Trimming at V came to 5 bases and at J to 7 bases, leaving 15 bases not matched to a gene. CDR3 sequence reads: CASSDVIRGRAGGYTF. For the CDR3, the DNA is TGTGCCAGCAGCGACGTGATCAGGGGGCGAGCAGGTGGCTACACCTTC.

The chain has TRBV10-1 and TRBJ1-1; maybe TRBD1 (5 bases). Trimming left V 0 bases short and J 1 base short, with 15 bases between. The CDR3 contains 17 residues. The V gene's germline CDR1 is WNHNN and CDR2 SYGVQD (reference sequence). The CDR3 is CASSESGGRRGNTEAFF. In DNA, the CDR3 is TGCGCCAGCAGTGAGTCCGGGGGAAGGAGGGGGAACACTGAAGCTTTCTTT.

The chain employs TRBV5-4 and TRBJ1-4, with TRBD1 identical over 8 bases. J gave up 0 bases and V 0 bases, and 4 bases lay outside the gene matches. Germline CDR1 is SGHNT and CDR2 is YYREEE (reference sequence). The CDR3 is 17 residues long. The CDR3 sequence: CASSLDHRGSTNEKLFF. The CDR3 DNA is TGTGCCAGCAGCTTGGATCACAGGGGGTCAACTAATGAAAAACTGTTTTTT.